Given below is one TCR beta chain in context. The record originates from a study of shared clonotypes between healthy human individuals. Sequencing was performed with immunoSEQ multiplex PCR; in TCRdb, only in-frame clones are kept and a portion is missing. The top ten clones hold 1.4% of a sample with over a million clones, about 75% of them seen once. CDR3 length: 16 amino acids. V dropped 0 bases and J dropped 2; count of bases not matched to a gene: 5. CDR1 SGHAT and CDR2 FQNNGV come from the germline V gene. Sequencing was carried out using memory CD4+ T cells sorted from blood. The subset is: CD45RA-negative fraction. The rearrangement uses TRBV11-2 and TRBJ2-7; TRBD2 matches 9 bases. This receptor was taken from a man younger than 35 in good health. CDR3 DNA: TGTGCCAGCAGCTTAGAAGCTAGCGGGGTTGCCTACGAGCAGTACTTC. This encodes CASSLEASGVAYEQYF.